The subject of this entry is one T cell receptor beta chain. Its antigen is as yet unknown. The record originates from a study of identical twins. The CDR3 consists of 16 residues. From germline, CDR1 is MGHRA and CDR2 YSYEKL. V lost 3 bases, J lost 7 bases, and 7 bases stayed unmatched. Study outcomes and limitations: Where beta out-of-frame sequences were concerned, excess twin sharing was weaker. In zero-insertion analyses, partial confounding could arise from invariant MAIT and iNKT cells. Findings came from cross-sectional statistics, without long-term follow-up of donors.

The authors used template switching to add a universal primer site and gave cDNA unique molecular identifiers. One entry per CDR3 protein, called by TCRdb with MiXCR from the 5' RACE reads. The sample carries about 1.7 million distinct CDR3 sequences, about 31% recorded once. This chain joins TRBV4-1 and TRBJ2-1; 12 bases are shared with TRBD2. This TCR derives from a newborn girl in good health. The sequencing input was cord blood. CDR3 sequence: CASSQPTSGRRNEQFF. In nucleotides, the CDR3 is TGCGCCAGCAGCCAGCCGACTAGCGGGAGAAGAAATGAGCAGTTCTTC.